The source of this T cell receptor beta chain is a study of blood T cell repertoires in COVID-19 (dated by TCRdb to the early 2020s). Looking at the study overall: Samples from collaborators originated in the United States, Italy and Spain and spanned both the acute and convalescent phases of COVID-19. The material from the prospective study consisted of cDNA or gDNA derived from T cells, B-cell-depleted T cells, or PBMCs. Deeply sampled blood TCRbeta repertoires from subjects exposed to, actively infected with, or recovered from COVID-19 were included in the dataset. The repertoires were released in a freely available public database meant as a resource for research on the immune response to SARS-CoV-2. Samples were obtained from the ongoing ImmuneRACE study (first 160 participants) and from 1,200 or so subjects provided by 6 global collaborators. A de-identified subject ID, COVID-19 status, age in years and sex were almost always included in the sample metadata. Where HLA class I and class II types were available, the types were taken from metadata supplied by the sample provider, not from assay-based typing. The paper's findings and limits, for the study overall: How much clinical and demographic metadata was included differed by source and by participant, and the metadata was provided uncurated.

One collaborating source in Seattle enrolled patients while the patients were actively infected and followed the patients over time throughout the course of disease. The collaborating institutions used their own protocols to collect whole blood in K2EDTA tubes. For TCRbeta analysis, collaborators shipped samples as frozen whole blood, isolated PBMCs, or DNA extracted from either of those sample types. To note about this clone: Its target antigen remains unknown. Base qualities were left out, and no much larger clone turns up one base away.

TCRbeta CDR3 regions were amplified from genomic DNA using the immunoSEQ Assay, a bias-controlled multiplex PCR. The study's own analysis went as follows. The number of nucleated cells in each sample was estimated by amplification of reference gene primers within the assay. To quantify the absolute abundance of each unique TCRbeta CDR3 rearrangement, sequence reads were collapsed and filtered. For each sample, productive Simpson clonality was calculated by taking the square root of Simpson's diversity index across productive rearrangements. As stored in TCRdb, this immuneACCESS dataset retains in-frame rearrangements with V and J assigned. A fraction of the clones does not appear; measured against another copy, unresolved V genes explain less than half of the discrepancy, and the remainder lacks a known reason. V, J and clone size reflect that table, while D and trimming were determined from the DNA. Recorded for this sample are nearly 350,000 clones; about 89% of them occurred a single time. The ten most abundant clones make up about 6% of the sample.

Including cysteine and phenylalanine, the CDR3 has 12 amino acids. CDR3 DNA is the only sequence kept; it has 36 bases, read in frame from the first base. CDR1 and CDR2 are read off the germline V gene (reference sequence) as LGHDT and YNNKEL. V loses 3 bases, J loses 4 bases, and the germline ends lie 3 bases apart. Recombination joined TRBV3-1 (or the pseudogene TRBV3-2) with TRBJ1-4, with the D segment identity uncertain. The sequenced material came from peripheral blood. This clonotype was sampled from a woman between 45 and 60 years old with COVID-19, enrolled during active disease. The DNA reads TGTGCCAGCAGCCATCTTAATGAAAAACTGTTTTTT. Its protein reads: CASSHLNEKLFF.